The next 28 T cell receptor beta chains were all read from a single sample in a study of T cell responses to AZD1222 COVID-19 vaccine. Sequencing was performed with immunoSEQ multiplex PCR; in TCRdb, only in-frame clones are kept and a portion is missing. This sample has 150,000 to 200,000 clones, with about 91% found just once. The sequenced sample was peripheral blood, obtained 28 days after the second AZD1222 dose. All receptors come from an adult who received the AZD1222 COVID-19 vaccine.

The V gene is TRBV3-1 (or the pseudogene TRBV3-2), the J gene TRBJ2-6; D is unresolved. Trimming took off 1 base at V and 0 bases at J, with 7 bases between the two ends. This CDR3 has 16 amino acids. Per the germline V gene, CDR1 is LGHDT and CDR2 is YNNKEL (reference sequence). CDR3 coding DNA: TGTGCCAGCAGCCAAGGATACGGCTCTGGGGCCAACGTCCTGACTTTC. Translation: CASSQGYGSGANVLTF.

The chain combines TRBV6-6 with TRBJ1-1; 9 bases are a match to TRBD1. The V and J ends lost 4 bases and 1 base, in that order; junction bases with no gene match: 4. CDR1 MNHNY and CDR2 SVGAGI come from the germline V gene (reference sequence). The CDR3 loop spans 15 amino acids. CDR3 protein: CASSSWTGENTEAFF. The CDR3 nucleotides are TGTGCCAGCAGTTCCTGGACAGGGGAGAACACTGAAGCTTTCTTT.

This clone was recorded a few times. This chain uses TRBV7-8 with TRBJ1-4, with a weak D call TRBD1 (5 bases). The CDR3 has 16 amino acids. Germline CDR1 is SGHVS and CDR2 is FQNEAQ. V was cut by 4 bases and J by 1 base, with 13 bases left in between. In nucleotides, the CDR3 is TGTGCCAGCAGCTACCAACCGGGGCAAACTAATGAAAAACTGTTTTTT. This gives the protein CASSYQPGQTNEKLFF.

CDR3 nucleotides: TGTGCCACCAGCAGGTTAGAGGTCGGGTATTTGGAAAAACTGTTTTTT. Its translation is CATSRLEVGYLEKLFF. The chain recombines TRBV15 with TRBJ1-4; D is ambiguous. This CDR3 is 16 amino acids long. Trimming took off 3 bases at V and 8 bases at J, with 19 bases between the two ends. The germline CDR1 and CDR2 sequences are LNHNV and YYDKDF (reference sequence).

This rearrangement joins TRBV6-5 to TRBJ1-1; TRBD1 might be the D (6 bases). This CDR3 spans 15 amino acids. Germline CDR1 reads MNHEY; CDR2 reads SVGAGI. V was cut by 7 bases and J by 3 bases, with 18 bases left in between. Written as DNA, the CDR3 is TGTGCCAGCAAGCCTTGGCGGGGGCAGGACACTGAAGCTTTCTTT. This gives the protein CASKPWRGQDTEAFF.

This sequence joins TRBV16 and TRBJ2-7, with D possibly TRBD1 on 6 matching bases. This CDR3 comprises 14 residues. Germline loops: CDR1 KGHSY, CDR2 FQNENV. V dropped 4 bases and J dropped 3 bases, with 13 bases sitting between them. The DNA of the CDR3 is TGTGCCAGCAGCCTATACAGGGAAGGCTACGAGCAGTACTTC. Translated: CASSLYREGYEQYF.

The chain has TRBV7-9 and TRBJ2-7; weak D call: TRBD2 (7 bases). This CDR3 spans 15 amino acids. With 2 bases removed from V and 2 bases from J, the gap between germline ends came to 13 bases. Germline lookup yields CDR1 SEHNR and CDR2 FQNEAQ (reference sequence). The CDR3 nucleotides are TGTGCCAGCAGCTTAAGGGGGGGAACCCCCTACGAGCAGTACTTC. Translated, it gives CASSLRGGTPYEQYF.

The rearrangement joins TRBV4-1 to TRBJ1-5, with D perhaps TRBD1 (6 bases). Looked up from germline, CDR1 is MGHRA and CDR2 is YSYEKL. The CDR3 extends over 15 amino acids. V dropped 0 bases and J dropped 4 bases, with 10 bases sitting between them. CDR3 DNA sequence: TGCGCCAGCAGCCAAGAAACAGGGCTAAATCAGCCCCAGCATTTT. Protein product: CASSQETGLNQPQHF.

This chain links TRBV5-6 with TRBJ2-3; D remains unclear. This CDR3 is built from 16 residues. CDR1 SGHDT and CDR2 YYEEEE come from the germline V gene. Deletions cut 2 bases from V and 6 bases from J, with 19 bases between. CDR3 bases: TGTGCCAGCAGCTTAATATGGGATAGGGCCGCGGATACGCAGTATTTT. This gives the protein CASSLIWDRAADTQYF. Variable domain in full (rest from reference TRBV5-6 and TRBJ2-3): DAGVTQSPTHLIKTRGQQVTLRCSPKSGHDTVSWYQQALGQGPQFIFQYYEEEERQRGNFPDRFSGHQFPNYSSELNVNALLLGDSALYLCASSLIWDRAADTQYFGPGTRLTVL.

V gene TRBV3-1 (or the pseudogene TRBV3-2) combines with J gene TRBJ1-1, with D unclear. CDR3 length: 14 amino acids. The germline V and J ends were trimmed by 2 bases and 0 bases, with 7 bases remaining between them. Germline lookup yields CDR1 LGHDT and CDR2 YNNKEL (reference sequence). CDR3: CASSQPGMNTEAFF. In DNA form, the CDR3 reads TGTGCCAGCAGCCAACCGGGTATGAACACTGAAGCTTTCTTT.

The CDR3 loop is CASSEWLNHEQFF. In DNA form, the CDR3 reads TGCGCCAGCAGTGAATGGCTGAACCATGAGCAGTTCTTC. The chain recombines TRBV10-1 with TRBJ2-1; no clear D. The CDR3 sequence is 13 residues long. Germline CDR1 and CDR2: WNHNN and SYGVQD (reference sequence). The ends were cut back, 3 bases at V and 8 bases at J, with 11 bases in the middle.

As DNA, the CDR3 is TGTGCCAGTAGTATCCGGGGCGAGCAGTACTTC. This encodes CASSIRGEQYF. This chain connects TRBV19 to TRBJ2-7; D is possibly TRBD2 (5 bases). The V gene's germline CDR1 is LNHDA and CDR2 SQIVND (reference sequence). Trimming left V 3 bases short and J 6 bases short, with 6 bases between. This CDR3 has 11 residues.

The genes are TRBV19 and TRBJ2-7; TRBD1 agrees at 7 bases. Germline V gene lookup returns CDR1 LNHDA and CDR2 SQIVND (reference sequence). J was trimmed by 2 bases and V by 5 bases; bases with no gene match: 9. This CDR3 has 15 residues. In nucleotides, the CDR3 is TGTGCCAGTAGTTCCGGACAGGCGGAAGCCTACGAGCAGTACTTC. It codes for CASSSGQAEAYEQYF.

This sequence joins TRBV4-1 and TRBJ2-7, with 10 bases matching TRBD1. This CDR3 is built from 14 residues. Germline V lookup: CDR1 MGHRA, CDR2 YSYEKL. With V trimmed by 8 bases and J by 1 base, 5 bases remained unmatched. CDR3 coding DNA: TGCGCCAGCCGTCGGGACAGGGGATCCTACGAGCAGTACTTC. Residues: CASRRDRGSYEQYF.

The chain uses TRBV30 and TRBJ2-5; no reliable D call. Trimming pared 4 bases from V and 0 bases from J, leaving 6 bases between. Looked up from germline, CDR1 is GTSNPN and CDR2 is SVGIG (reference sequence). CDR3 length: 12 amino acids. CDR3 DNA: TGTGCCTGGACCCTAAACCAAGAGACCCAGTACTTC. Protein sequence: CAWTLNQETQYF.

In its sample, this clone was seen once. The V and J genes are TRBV29-1 and TRBJ2-7, with 10 bases lining up with TRBD1. The CDR3 totals 15 residues. V shed 1 base, J shed 1 base, and the junction held 4 bases outside the gene matches. Germline V gene lookup returns CDR1 SQVTM and CDR2 ANQGSEA. CDR3: CSVEGPGQGSYEQYF. CDR3 DNA: TGCAGCGTTGAAGGCCCGGGACAGGGGTCCTACGAGCAGTACTTC.

The gene calls are TRBV6-5 and TRBJ1-6; D gene uncertain. V lost 6 bases, J lost 8 bases, and 11 bases lay in between. The V gene's germline CDR1 is MNHEY and CDR2 SVGAGI. This CDR3 spans 13 amino acids. The CDR3 spells CASSPVLDSPLHF. In DNA form, the CDR3 reads TGTGCCAGCAGCCCCGTCCTGGATTCACCCCTCCACTTT.

This chain links TRBV12-3 or TRBV12-4 with TRBJ2-7; 10 bases are shared with TRBD2. The CDR3 is 12 residues long. V shed 3 bases and J 12 bases; nucleotides not matched to a gene: 5. Here the CDR3 reads CASSLGASGGYF. As DNA, the CDR3 is TGTGCCAGCAGTTTGGGGGCTAGCGGGGGGTACTTC.

This chain links TRBV6-5 with TRBJ1-1; 7 nucleotides match TRBD1. V lost 6 bases to trimming and J lost 5 bases; unmatched junction nucleotides: 6. The CDR3 contains 13 residues. From germline, CDR1 is MNHEY and CDR2 SVGAGI. This CDR3 reads CASSPQGRTEAFF. Here the CDR3 DNA reads TGTGCCAGCAGCCCACAGGGGAGAACTGAAGCTTTCTTT.

V gene TRBV6-6 combines with J gene TRBJ1-2; 10 nucleotides line up with TRBD1. Germline V gene data show CDR1 as MNHNY and CDR2 as SVGAGI (reference sequence). The CDR3 has 15 amino acids. J lost 6 bases, V lost 4 bases, and 8 bases had no gene match. CDR3 nucleotides: TGTGCCAGCAGTTGGGCTCGGGACAGGGGAAATGGCTACACCTTC. Protein product: CASSWARDRGNGYTF.

The chain uses TRBV7-9 and TRBJ2-7, with 9 bases that match TRBD1. Germline V lookup: CDR1 SEHNR, CDR2 FQNEAQ (reference sequence). The ends lost 5 bases at V and 2 bases at J; junction bases unmatched: 10. The CDR3 has 16 residues. The CDR3 is CASSTDRGRVAYEQYF. The CDR3, as DNA: TGTGCCAGCAGCACGGACAGGGGACGAGTAGCCTACGAGCAGTACTTC.

The gene calls are TRBV6-1 and TRBJ1-5; D ambiguous. V lost 1 base, J lost 5 bases, and 6 bases lay in between. The CDR3 is 13 amino acids. Per germline, CDR1 MNHNS and CDR2 SASEGT. The CDR3 here is CASSEDNDQPQHF. In nucleotides, the CDR3 is TGTGCCAGCAGTGAAGATAACGATCAGCCCCAGCATTTT.

J is TRBJ1-2 and V is TRBV12-3 or TRBV12-4; D is uncertain. This CDR3 comprises 13 residues. V dropped 3 bases and J dropped 4 bases, with 9 bases sitting between them. The CDR3 sequence is CASSFRITYGYTF. CDR3 sequence (DNA): TGTGCCAGCAGTTTTCGGATTACCTATGGCTACACCTTC.

This clone was counted a few times. V gene TRBV9 combines with J gene TRBJ1-5, with no clear D. V gave up 3 bases and J gave up 5 bases, with 9 bases separating them. CDR1 and CDR2 from the germline V gene are SGDLS and YYNGEE. CDR3 length: 13 residues. The CDR3 loop is CASSDRPDQPQHF. The CDR3 nucleotides are TGTGCCAGCAGCGACAGACCGGATCAGCCCCAGCATTTT.

The chain is built from TRBV6-5 and TRBJ1-5; 9 nucleotides match TRBD1. CDR1 is MNHEY and CDR2 is SVGAGI in the germline V gene. This CDR3 comprises 14 residues. Trimming took 6 bases from V and 7 from J; bases not matched to a gene: 7. This CDR3 is CASSTGTGSQPQHF. The CDR3 DNA follows: TGTGCCAGCAGCACCGGGACAGGGAGCCAGCCCCAGCATTTT.

The chain has TRBV18 and TRBJ1-2; D perhaps matches TRBD1 (5 bases). V dropped 3 bases and J dropped 7 bases, with 12 bases sitting between them. Germline values: CDR1 KGHSH, CDR2 LQKENI. This CDR3 has 13 residues. DNA for the CDR3: TGTGCCAGCTCACCTCGTTCAGGGAGTGGCTACACCTTC. This gives the protein CASSPRSGSGYTF.

This rearrangement joins TRBV9 to TRBJ2-7, with D perhaps being TRBD1 or TRBD2 (5 bases each). Germline CDR1 is SGDLS and CDR2 is YYNGEE. This CDR3 is built from 15 residues. V lost 1 base to trimming and J lost 3 bases, with 14 bases between them. In nucleotides, the CDR3 is TGTGCCAGCAGCGTATCGTGGGACGTACTCTACGAGCAGTACTTC. This translates into CASSVSWDVLYEQYF.

The chain recombines TRBV7-8 with TRBJ2-7, with a weak D call TRBD1 (5 bases). V was pared by 5 bases and J by 0 bases, with 11 bases between. This CDR3 is built from 14 residues. From germline, CDR1 is SGHVS and CDR2 FQNEAQ. In DNA form, the CDR3 reads TGTGCCAGCAGCCGTGGACATAGCTCCTACGAGCAGTACTTC. It yields the protein CASSRGHSSYEQYF. The variable domain in full, with the rest retrieved from reference TRBV7-8 and TRBJ2-7, is GAGVSQSPRYKVAKRGQDVALRCDPISGHVSLFWYQQALGQGPEFLTYFQNEAQLDKSGLPSDRFFAERPEGSVSTLKIQRTQQEDSAVYLCASSRGHSSYEQYFGPGTRLTVT.